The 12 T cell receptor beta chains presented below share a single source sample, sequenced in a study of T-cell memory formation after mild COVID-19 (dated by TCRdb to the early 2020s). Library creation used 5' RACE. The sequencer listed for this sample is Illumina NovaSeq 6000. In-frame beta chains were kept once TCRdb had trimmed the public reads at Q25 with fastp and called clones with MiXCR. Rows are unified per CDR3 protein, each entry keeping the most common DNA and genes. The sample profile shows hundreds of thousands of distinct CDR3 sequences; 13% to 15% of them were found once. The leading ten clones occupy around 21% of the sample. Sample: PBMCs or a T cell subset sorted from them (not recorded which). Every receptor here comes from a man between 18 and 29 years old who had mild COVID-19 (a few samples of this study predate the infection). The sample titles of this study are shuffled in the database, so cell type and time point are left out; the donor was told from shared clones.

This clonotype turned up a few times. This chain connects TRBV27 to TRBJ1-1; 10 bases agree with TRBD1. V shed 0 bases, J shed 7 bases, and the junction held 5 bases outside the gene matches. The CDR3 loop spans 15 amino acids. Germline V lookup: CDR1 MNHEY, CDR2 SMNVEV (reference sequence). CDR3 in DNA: TGTGCCAGCAGTTTATCAAGGACAGGGGGAGGTGAAGCTTTCTTT. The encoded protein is CASSLSRTGGGEAFF.

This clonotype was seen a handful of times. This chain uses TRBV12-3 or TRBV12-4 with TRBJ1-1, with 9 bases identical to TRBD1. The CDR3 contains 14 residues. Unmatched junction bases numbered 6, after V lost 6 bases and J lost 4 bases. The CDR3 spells CASRSQGAPTEAFF. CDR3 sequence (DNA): TGTGCCAGCAGGTCACAGGGGGCGCCCACTGAAGCTTTCTTT.

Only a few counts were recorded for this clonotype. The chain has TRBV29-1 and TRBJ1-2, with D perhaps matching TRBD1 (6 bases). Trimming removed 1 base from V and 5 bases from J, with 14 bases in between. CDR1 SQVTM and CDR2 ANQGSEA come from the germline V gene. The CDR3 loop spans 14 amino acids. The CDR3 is CSVEGRGSWYGYTF. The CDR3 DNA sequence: TGCAGCGTTGAAGGCAGGGGAAGCTGGTATGGCTACACCTTC.

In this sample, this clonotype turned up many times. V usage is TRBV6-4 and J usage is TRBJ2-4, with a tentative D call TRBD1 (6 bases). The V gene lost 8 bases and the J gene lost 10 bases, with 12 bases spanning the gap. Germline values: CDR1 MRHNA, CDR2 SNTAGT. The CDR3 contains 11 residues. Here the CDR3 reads CASVGGRIQYF. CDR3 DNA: TGTGCCAGCGTAGGGGGACGGATTCAGTACTTC.

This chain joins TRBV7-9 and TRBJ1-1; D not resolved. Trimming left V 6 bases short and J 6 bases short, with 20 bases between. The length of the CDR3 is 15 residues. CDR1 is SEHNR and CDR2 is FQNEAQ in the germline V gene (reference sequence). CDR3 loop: CASRKRRLGVAEAFF. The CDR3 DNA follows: TGTGCCAGCAGAAAACGCAGGTTGGGTGTCGCTGAAGCTTTCTTT. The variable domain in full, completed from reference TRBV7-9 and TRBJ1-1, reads DTGVSQNPRHKITKRGQNVTFRCDPISEHNRLYWYRQTLGQGPEFLTYFQNEAQLEKSRLLSDRFSAERPKGSFSTLEIQRTEQGDSAMYLCASRKRRLGVAEAFFGQGTRLTVV.

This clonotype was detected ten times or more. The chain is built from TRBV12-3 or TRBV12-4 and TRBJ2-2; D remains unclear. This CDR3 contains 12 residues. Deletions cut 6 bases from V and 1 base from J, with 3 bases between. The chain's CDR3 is CASSQNTGELFF. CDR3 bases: TGTGCCAGCAGCCAGAACACCGGGGAGCTGTTTTTT.

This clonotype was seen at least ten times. The CDR3 nucleotides are TGTGCCAGCAGCTTAGGCATAAGGAACACTGAAGCTTTCTTT. Protein sequence: CASSLGIRNTEAFF. This chain links TRBV7-8 with TRBJ1-1; no clear D. CDR1 and CDR2 (germline): SGHVS, FQNEAQ. V was shortened by 1 base and J by 1 base, with 7 bases between the two germline ends. This CDR3 has 14 residues.

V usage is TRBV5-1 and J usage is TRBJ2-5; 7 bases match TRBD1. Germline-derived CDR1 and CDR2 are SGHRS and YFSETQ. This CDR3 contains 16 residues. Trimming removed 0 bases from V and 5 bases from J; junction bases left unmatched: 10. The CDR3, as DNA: TGCGCCAGCAGCTTGGTTTTACAGGGGCGCGGGGAGACCCAGTACTTC. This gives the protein CASSLVLQGRGETQYF. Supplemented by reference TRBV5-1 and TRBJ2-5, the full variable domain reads KAGVTQTPRYLIKTRGQQVTLSCSPISGHRSVSWYQQTPGQGLQFLFEYFSETQRNKGNFPGRFSGRQFSNSRSEMNVSTLELGDSALYLCASSLVLQGRGETQYFGPGTRLLVL.

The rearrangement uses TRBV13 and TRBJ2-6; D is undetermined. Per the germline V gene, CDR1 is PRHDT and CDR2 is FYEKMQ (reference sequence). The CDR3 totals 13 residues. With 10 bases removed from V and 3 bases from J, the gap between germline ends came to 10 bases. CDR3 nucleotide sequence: TGTGCCACCTCACCGATTGGGGCCAACGTCCTGACTTTC. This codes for CATSPIGANVLTF.

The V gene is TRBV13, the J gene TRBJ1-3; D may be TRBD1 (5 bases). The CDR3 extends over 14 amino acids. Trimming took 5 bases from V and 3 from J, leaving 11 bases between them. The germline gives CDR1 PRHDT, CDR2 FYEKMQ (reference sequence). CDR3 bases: TGTGCCAGCAGCCCTAGGGGAGGTGGAAACACCATATATTTT. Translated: CASSPRGGGNTIYF.

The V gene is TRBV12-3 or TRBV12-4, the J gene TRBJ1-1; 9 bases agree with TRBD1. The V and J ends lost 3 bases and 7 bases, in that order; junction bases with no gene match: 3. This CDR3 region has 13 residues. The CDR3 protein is CASSLGGQGEAFF. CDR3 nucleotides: TGTGCCAGCAGTTTGGGGGGACAGGGTGAAGCTTTCTTT.

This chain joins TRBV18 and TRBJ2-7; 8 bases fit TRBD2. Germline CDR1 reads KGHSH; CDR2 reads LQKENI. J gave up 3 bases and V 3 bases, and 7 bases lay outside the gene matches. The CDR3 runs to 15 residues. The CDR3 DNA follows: TGTGCCAGCTCACCGCGACTTAGCGGGGTCTACGAGCAGTACTTC. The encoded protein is CASSPRLSGVYEQYF.